The 5 T cell receptor beta chains below all came from one sample that was sequenced in a study of OX40 agonist ivuxolimab in advanced cancers. Assay used: immunoSEQ multiplex PCR; TCRdb lists only in-frame clones, some missing. Of around 76,000 clones listed, approximately 80% are singletons. This specimen was CD4+ or CD8+ T cells sorted from blood, taken in a trial of the OX40 agonist ivuxolimab. These TCRs come from an adult with an advanced solid tumor such as melanoma, head and neck, liver or kidney cancer.

The rearrangement joins TRBV7-2 to TRBJ1-5, with 9 nucleotides matching TRBD1. CDR1 is SGHTA, CDR2 FQGNSA, per germline. Trimming at V came to 5 bases and at J to 4 bases, leaving 9 bases not matched to a gene. This CDR3 has 16 amino acids. Here the CDR3 reads CASSPMGQGRNQPQHF. CDR3 in DNA: TGTGCCAGCAGCCCGATGGGACAGGGTCGGAATCAGCCCCAGCATTTT.

The chain combines TRBV29-1 with TRBJ2-2; D unresolved. CDR1 SQVTM and CDR2 ANQGSEA come from the germline V gene. This CDR3 is 14 amino acids long. CDR3 sequence reads: CTATGQTNTGELFF. The CDR3 bases are TGCACCGCAACCGGGCAGACGAACACCGGGGAGCTGTTTTTT.

V gene TRBV6-1 combines with J gene TRBJ2-3; unclear D gene. Germline CDR1 is MNHNS and CDR2 is SASEGT. The V and J ends lost 9 bases and 1 base respectively, with 5 bases between them. The CDR3 contains 11 residues. The CDR3 reads CARKGTDTQYF. CDR3 DNA: TGTGCCAGGAAGGGCACAGATACGCAGTATTTT.

The chain has TRBV5-6 and TRBJ2-7, with 10 bases aligning to TRBD1. After removal of 4 bases from V and 5 bases from J, the junction contained 9 bases not matched to a gene. This CDR3 has 15 amino acids. Germline V CDR1 and CDR2: SGHDT, YYEEEE. DNA of the CDR3: TGTGCCAGCAGCGCGACAGGGGGCGCGCGGAACGAGCAGTACTTC. Translation gives CASSATGGARNEQYF.

The V and J genes are TRBV4-1 and TRBJ1-1, with 8 bases lining up with TRBD1. Germline V gives CDR1 MGHRA, CDR2 YSYEKL. This CDR3 spans 14 amino acids. The trim removed 4 bases at V and 4 bases at J, leaving 5 bases unmatched. In DNA, the CDR3 is TGCGCCAGCAGCCCTGGACAGGGCCGCACTGAAGCTTTCTTT. It yields the protein CASSPGQGRTEAFF.